One T cell receptor (beta chain) is described in this entry. As originally analysed: Estimates of nucleated cell counts were drawn from the amplification of reference gene primers. TCRdb's copy holds only in-frame clones and misses some; the assay was immunoSEQ multiplex PCR. V and J calls and clone size come straight from that table; D and trimming were deduced from the DNA. The sample lists some 140,000 clones; about four fifths were seen once. This entry belongs to a study of blood T cell repertoires in COVID-19. Study summary: Samples taken during acute and convalescent COVID-19 were collected in the United States, Italy and Spain. Sources were T cells, B-cell-depleted T cells, or PBMCs; the material itself was cDNA or gDNA.

Enrollment of patients from Seattle took place during active infection, with longitudinal follow-up. This CDR3 has 15 amino acids. Per germline, CDR1 SGHTS and CDR2 YDEGEE. After removal of 4 bases from V and 5 bases from J, the junction contained 8 bases not matched to a gene. V and J are TRBV5-8 and TRBJ2-7; 11 nucleotides match TRBD2. This clonotype was sampled from a woman in her 70s with COVID-19, enrolled during active disease. The material sequenced was peripheral blood. The CDR3 DNA follows: TGTGCCAGCAGCAAGGGACTAGCGGCAATCAACGAGCAGTACTTC. This encodes CASSKGLAAINEQYF.